A single sample is the source of the 18 T cell receptor beta chains below, sequenced in a study of T cells after yellow fever vaccination. TCRdb independently ran MiXCR on the 5' RACE reads; one entry per CDR3 protein. Among 200,000 to 300,000 distinct CDR3 sequences listed, 6% to 8% were seen once. Sequencing used CD4+ T cells sorted from PBMCs, obtained on the day of the yellow fever booster vaccination. The receptors were gathered from a young man who received the YFV17D yellow fever vaccine.

This clonotype was counted at least ten times. V gene TRBV28 combines with J gene TRBJ2-1; a possible D gene is TRBD2 (5 bases). The V gene lost 9 bases and the J gene lost 6 bases, with 12 bases spanning the gap. The CDR3 is 12 residues long. CDR1 MDHEN and CDR2 SYDVKM come from the germline V gene. For the CDR3, the DNA is TGTGCCAGTCCGTCTAGCTCCAATGAGCAGTTCTTC. It is translated as CASPSSSNEQFF.

This clonotype was found many times. The chain carries TRBV9 and TRBJ2-1, with TRBD2 matching 7 bases. The CDR3 is 14 residues long. The germline V gene has CDR1 SGDLS and CDR2 YYNGEE. The J segment lost 7 bases and the V segment lost 9 bases, leaving 13 bases of the junction unmatched. In nucleotides, the CDR3 is TGTGCCACCGAAGCGTGGGAGGGAGGAAATGAGCAGTTCTTC. Translation gives CATEAWEGGNEQFF.

This clonotype was observed a handful of times. The chain links TRBV7-6 to TRBJ2-3, with D maybe TRBD2 (5 bases). Trimming pared 4 bases from V and 6 bases from J, leaving 14 bases between. CDR1 is SGHVS and CDR2 is FNYEAQ in the germline V gene. This CDR3 region has 14 residues. The CDR3 DNA reads TGTGCCAGCAGCTGGACCGAGGGTTCCGATACGCAGTATTTT. Protein: CASSWTEGSDTQYF. Full variable domain (missing parts from reference TRBV7-6 and TRBJ2-3): GAGVSQSPRYKVTKRGQDVALRCDPISGHVSLYWYRQALGQGPEFLTYFNYEAQQDKSGLPNDRFSAERPEGSISTLTIQRTEQRDSAMYRCASSWTEGSDTQYFGPGTRLTVL.

In regard to this clonotype: It may be a read error: a sequence one base away is much more abundant. The V and J genes are TRBV7-9 and TRBJ1-1, with 10 bases lining up with TRBD1. Germline V gene sequence: CDR1 SEHNR, CDR2 FQNEAQ (reference sequence). V lost 5 bases, J lost 1 base, and 7 bases stayed unmatched. This CDR3 spans 16 amino acids. The CDR3 loop is CASSPGTGAENTEAFF. In DNA, the CDR3 is TGTGCCAGCAGCCCCGGGACAGGGGCGGAGAACACTGAAGCTTTCTTT.

This clonotype was counted only a few times. The rearrangement uses TRBV5-1 and TRBJ2-3; D unresolved. The CDR3 contains 13 residues. CDR1 SGHRS and CDR2 YFSETQ come from the germline V gene. The V and J ends lost 0 bases and 2 bases respectively, with 4 bases between them. The CDR3 sequence is CASSLANTDTQYF. The CDR3 region has the DNA TGCGCCAGCAGCTTGGCAAACACAGATACGCAGTATTTT.

At least ten counts were recorded for this clonotype. The gene calls are TRBV16 and TRBJ1-1, with D possibly matching TRBD1 (6 bases). In germline, CDR1 is KGHSY, CDR2 FQNENV. The CDR3 runs 15 residues. With 1 base removed from V and 6 bases from J, the gap between germline ends came to 15 bases. The CDR3 DNA follows: TGTGCCAGCAGCCAATTGGCAGGGGCATCCTCTGAAGCTTTCTTT. Translation: CASSQLAGASSEAFF.

This clonotype has at least ten counts. The chain combines TRBV25-1 with TRBJ2-3, with D unclear. Trimming took off 3 bases at V and 12 bases at J, with 13 bases between the two ends. There are 12 residues in the CDR3. Germline V gene sequence: CDR1 MGHDK, CDR2 SYGVNS. CDR3 sequence: CASSEPADFQYF. As DNA, the CDR3 is TGTGCCAGCAGTGAGCCGGCTGACTTCCAGTATTTT.

This clonotype was observed a few times. V usage is TRBV12-3 or TRBV12-4 and J usage is TRBJ2-1; D gene uncertain. V lost 5 bases, J lost 13 bases, and 21 bases lay in between. The CDR3 contains 14 residues. The CDR3 protein is CASSPSTPLETQFF. Written as DNA, the CDR3 is TGTGCCAGCAGTCCATCAACGCCACTTGAAACACAGTTCTTC.

As DNA, the CDR3 is TGTGCCAGCACAGGGTTGAGCAATCAGCCCCAGCATTTT. Protein: CASTGLSNQPQHF. The V call is TRBV6-2 or TRBV6-3, the J call TRBJ1-5, with D possibly TRBD1 on 5 matching bases. Trimming left V 7 bases short and J 1 base short, with 8 bases between. Germline lookup yields CDR1 MNHEY and CDR2 SVGEGT. The CDR3 covers 13 residues.

This chain uses TRBV24-1 with TRBJ2-5, with 12 bases fitting TRBD1. The germline V gene encodes CDR1 KGHDR and CDR2 SFDVKD. The J segment lost 1 base and the V segment lost 8 bases, leaving 16 bases of the junction unmatched. The CDR3 is 19 residues long. The CDR3 here is CATTSPGQGASGVQETQYF. DNA of the CDR3: TGTGCCACCACATCGCCGGGACAGGGGGCATCAGGTGTCCAAGAGACCCAGTACTTC.

V and J are TRBV12-3 or TRBV12-4 and TRBJ1-2; D is perhaps TRBD1 (6 bases). The CDR3 covers 14 residues. Trimming took off 2 bases at V and 5 bases at J, with 12 bases between the two ends. CDR3: CASSLQGQIYGYTF. As DNA, the CDR3 is TGTGCCAGCAGTTTACAGGGGCAAATTTATGGCTACACCTTC.

CDR3: CASSHQGSYYSHNEQFF. CDR3 nucleotide sequence: TGTGCCAGCAGCCACCAGGGCTCCTATTACAGTCACAATGAGCAGTTCTTC. The J gene is TRBJ2-1, the V gene TRBV7-6, with a weak D call TRBD1 (5 bases). V was cut by 5 bases and J by 5 bases, with 22 bases left in between. This CDR3 is 17 amino acids long. Germline CDR1 and CDR2: SGHVS and FNYEAQ.

The chain recombines TRBV11-2 with TRBJ2-3; 12 bases line up with TRBD1. Germline assignment: CDR1 SGHAT and CDR2 FQNNGV. The CDR3 contains 19 residues. J gave up 6 bases and V 5 bases, and 18 bases lay outside the gene matches. CDR3 residues: CASSGPGQGAGKVGDTQYF. CDR3 DNA sequence: TGTGCCAGCAGCGGACCGGGACAGGGGGCCGGGAAGGTCGGCGATACGCAGTATTTT.

Ten or more counts support this clonotype. The CDR3 sequence: CASSRTGGGYTF. The CDR3 nucleotides read TGCGCCAGCAGCCGGACCGGGGGTGGCTACACCTTC. The chain joins TRBV5-1 to TRBJ1-2; D is possibly TRBD1 (5 bases). Germline V CDR1 and CDR2: SGHRS, YFSETQ. With 4 bases removed from V and 7 bases from J, the gap between germline ends came to 11 bases. CDR3 length: 12 amino acids.

Note on this clonotype: Just one base apart from a much larger clone, this may be a read error. J is TRBJ1-3 and V is TRBV6-2 or TRBV6-3, with TRBD1 identical over 7 bases. With 5 bases clipped from V and 12 bases from J, the junction kept 13 bases outside the gene matches. Germline CDR1 reads MNHEY; CDR2 reads SVGEGT. CDR3 length: 14 amino acids. As DNA, the CDR3 is TGTGCCAGCAGTCAGACAGGGCTGTGGGGCAGCATATATTTT. Encoded protein: CASSQTGLWGSIYF.

The chain has TRBV5-5 and TRBJ2-3; 7 bases fit TRBD1. The V and J ends lost 3 bases and 5 bases, in that order; junction bases with no gene match: 9. Germline CDR1 and CDR2: SGHKS and YYEKEE (reference sequence). The CDR3 loop spans 15 amino acids. This CDR3 reads CASSWDSINGDTQYF. The CDR3 nucleotides are TGTGCCAGCAGCTGGGACAGCATAAATGGAGATACGCAGTATTTT.

This clonotype was detected ten times or more. This rearrangement joins TRBV10-3 to TRBJ2-1; D gene unclear. CDR1 is ENHRY, CDR2 SYGVKD, per germline. Trimming cost V 4 bases and J 0 bases, with 10 bases left between them. The CDR3 is 15 residues long. CDR3 residues: CAISGTEHSYNEQFF. In DNA, the CDR3 is TGTGCCATCAGTGGTACCGAGCACTCCTACAATGAGCAGTTCTTC.

This clonotype was seen more than once but under ten times. V gene TRBV23-1 combines with J gene TRBJ1-6; D is possibly TRBD1 (6 bases). TRBV23-1 is given ORF status, its function remaining uncertain. Trimming removed 2 bases at V and 9 bases at J, with 8 bases between. The CDR3 totals 13 residues. Written as DNA, the CDR3 is TGCGCCAGCAGTCAAGAAGGGGGTTCACCCCTCCACTTT. Amino acid sequence: CASSQEGGSPLHF.